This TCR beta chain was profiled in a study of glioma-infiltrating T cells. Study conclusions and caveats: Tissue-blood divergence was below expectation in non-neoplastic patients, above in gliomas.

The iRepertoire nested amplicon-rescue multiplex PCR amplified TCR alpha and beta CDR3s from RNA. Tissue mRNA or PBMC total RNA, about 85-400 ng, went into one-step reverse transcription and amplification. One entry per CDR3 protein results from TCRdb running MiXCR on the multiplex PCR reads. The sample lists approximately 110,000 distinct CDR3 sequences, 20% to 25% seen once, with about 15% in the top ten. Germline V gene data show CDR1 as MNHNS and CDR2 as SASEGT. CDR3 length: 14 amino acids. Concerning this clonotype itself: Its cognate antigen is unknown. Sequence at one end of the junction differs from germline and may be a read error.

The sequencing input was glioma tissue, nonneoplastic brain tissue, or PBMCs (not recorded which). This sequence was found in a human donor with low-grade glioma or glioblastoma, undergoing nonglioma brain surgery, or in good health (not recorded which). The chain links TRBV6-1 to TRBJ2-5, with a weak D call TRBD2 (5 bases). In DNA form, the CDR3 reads TGTGCCAGCAGGCGGGCCGGCAGACAAGAGAACCAGTACTTC. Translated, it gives CASRRAGRQENQYF.